This T cell receptor beta chain was sequenced in a study of OX40 agonist ivuxolimab in advanced cancers. This CDR3 is 14 amino acids long. V was clipped by 5 bases and J by 7 bases, with 17 bases between them. CDR1 MNHEY and CDR2 SMNVEV come from the germline V gene (reference sequence). Assay used: immunoSEQ multiplex PCR; TCRdb lists only in-frame clones, some missing. The table lists about 48,000 clones, over 65% of them singletons. Sequencing used CD4+ or CD8+ T cells sorted from blood, obtained in a trial of the OX40 agonist ivuxolimab. The chain uses TRBV27 and TRBJ1-2; possibly TRBD1 for D (5 bases). The TCR was taken from an adult with an advanced solid tumor such as melanoma, head and neck, liver or kidney cancer. DNA of the CDR3: TGTGCCAGCAGTCCCGGGACTTTGAGCAGTGGCTACACCTTC. As protein: CASSPGTLSSGYTF.